This TCR beta chain appears in the sequencing data of a study of cytomegalovirus exposure and HLA in healthy donors. To note about this clone: Antigen unknown.

The CDR3 is 13 amino acids. Trimming cost V 3 bases and J 7 bases; bases outside gene matches: 6. Germline values: CDR1 SGHDT, CDR2 YYEEEE. Whole-study results and caveats: Reportedly, diagnosis of cytomegalovirus status by the classifier showed high specificity and sensitivity. Further analysis, carried out later, found HLA-associated TCR beta chains more clonally expanded than equally common other chains. Among immune exposure information, only CMV serostatus was available.

The PCR made use of 60 Vbeta and 13 Jbeta primers. The method was immunoSEQ multiplex PCR; TCRdb's version includes in-frame clones alone and lacks a portion of them. The sample lists around 36,000 clones, 75% to 90% occurring once. The clonotype comes from a woman aged 40 to 49 in good health and CMV-seropositive. Sequenced material: PBMCs. The chain employs TRBV5-6 and TRBJ1-2; 7 bases are a match to TRBD1. The CDR3 DNA sequence: TGTGCCAGCAGCTACGGACAGGTTGGTGGCTACACCTTC. This sequence encodes CASSYGQVGGYTF.